This is a list of T cell receptor beta chains from one sample in a study of identical twins. MiXCR was run by TCRdb on the 5' RACE reads, yielding one entry per CDR3 protein. Of approximately 1.8 million distinct CDR3 sequences listed, roughly 35% are singletons. The sample consisted of cord blood. The receptors derive from a newborn girl in good health. The CDR3 runs from the conserved cysteine through the conserved F or W. D genes are given only for firm matches.

j_call: TRBJ2-7; cdr3_length: 13; d_call: -; v_call: TRBV7-2; cdr3_aa: CASSLRGESEQYF; cdr3_nt: TGTGCCAGCAGCTTAAGGGGGGAAAGCGAGCAGTACTTC
j_call: TRBJ2-5; cdr3_length: 16; d_call: -; v_call: TRBV3-1; cdr3_aa: CASSQEWLASQETQYF; cdr3_nt: TGTGCCAGCAGCCAAGAATGGCTAGCGTCACAAGAGACCCAGTACTTC
j_call: TRBJ2-1; cdr3_length: 13; d_call: -; v_call: TRBV11-2; cdr3_aa: CASSPIKPREQFF; cdr3_nt: TGTGCCAGCAGCCCGATCAAGCCCCGTGAGCAGTTCTTC
j_call: TRBJ2-7; cdr3_length: 15; d_call: -; v_call: TRBV15; cdr3_aa: CATSRDSEGGYEQYF; cdr3_nt: TGTGCCACCAGCAGAGATTCTGAGGGCGGCTACGAGCAGTACTTC
j_call: TRBJ2-4; cdr3_length: 18; d_call: TRBD2; v_call: TRBV11-2; cdr3_aa: CASILVAGGPLAKNIQYF; cdr3_nt: TGTGCCAGCATCTTAGTGGCGGGAGGGCCTTTAGCCAAAAACATTCAGTACTTC
j_call: TRBJ2-1; cdr3_length: 13; d_call: TRBD2; v_call: TRBV3-1; cdr3_aa: CASSHRGGDEQFF; cdr3_nt: TGTGCCAGCAGCCACCGGGGGGGCGATGAGCAGTTCTTC
j_call: TRBJ2-2; cdr3_length: 17; d_call: -; v_call: TRBV18; cdr3_aa: CASSPRPPDSNTGELFF; cdr3_nt: TGTGCCAGCTCACCAAGACCCCCCGACTCCAACACCGGGGAGCTGTTTTTT
j_call: TRBJ1-5; cdr3_length: 16; d_call: TRBD1; v_call: TRBV20-1; cdr3_aa: CSAAWTGGRSNQPQHF; cdr3_nt: TGCAGTGCCGCATGGACAGGGGGCCGGAGCAATCAGCCCCAGCATTTT
j_call: TRBJ2-7; cdr3_length: 14; d_call: TRBD1; v_call: TRBV5-1; cdr3_aa: CASTEGAPSYEQYF; cdr3_nt: TGCGCCAGCACCGAGGGGGCCCCTTCCTACGAGCAGTACTTC
j_call: TRBJ2-7; cdr3_length: 12; d_call: -; v_call: TRBV20-1; cdr3_aa: CSASGSYNEQYF; cdr3_nt: TGCAGTGCTAGCGGCTCCTACAATGAGCAGTACTTC
j_call: TRBJ2-1; cdr3_length: 19; d_call: TRBD2; v_call: TRBV7-2; cdr3_aa: CASSSDALAGGPLNNEQFF; cdr3_nt: TGTGCCAGCAGCTCCGACGCTCTAGCGGGAGGGCCGTTGAACAATGAGCAGTTCTTC